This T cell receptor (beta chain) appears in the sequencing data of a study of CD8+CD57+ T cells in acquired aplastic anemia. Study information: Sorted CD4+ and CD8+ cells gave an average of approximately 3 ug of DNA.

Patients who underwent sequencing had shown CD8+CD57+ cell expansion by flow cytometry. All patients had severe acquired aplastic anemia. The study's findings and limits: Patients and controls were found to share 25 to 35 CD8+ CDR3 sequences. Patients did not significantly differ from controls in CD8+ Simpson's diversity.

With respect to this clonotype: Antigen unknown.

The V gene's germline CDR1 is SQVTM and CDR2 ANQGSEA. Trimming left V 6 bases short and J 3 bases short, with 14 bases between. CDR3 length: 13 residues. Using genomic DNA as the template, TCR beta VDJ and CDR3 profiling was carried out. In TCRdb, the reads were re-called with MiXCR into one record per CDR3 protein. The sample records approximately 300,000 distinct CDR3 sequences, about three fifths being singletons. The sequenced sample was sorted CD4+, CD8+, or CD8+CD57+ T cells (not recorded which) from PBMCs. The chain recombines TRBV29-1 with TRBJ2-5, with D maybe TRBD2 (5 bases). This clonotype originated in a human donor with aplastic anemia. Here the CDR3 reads CSVRIRAEETQYF. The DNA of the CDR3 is TGCAGCGTCCGTATTCGAGCGGAAGAGACCCAGTACTTC.